These 21 T cell receptor beta chains were sequenced from one sample in a study of shared clonotypes between healthy human individuals. Naive CD8 populations comprised CD45RO-negative cells positively selected for CCR7, excluding terminally differentiated effector memory CD45RA+ cells. Only in-frame clones appear in the TCRdb table, and some are missing; sequencing was by immunoSEQ multiplex PCR. The table has about 2.2 million clones, roughly 95% seen once. Sample: naive CD8+ T cells from PBMCs. The source is a man younger than 35 in good health. Some clones in this sample may be carry-over from other donors' samples.

This chain uses TRBV28 with TRBJ1-3; TRBD1 might be the D (6 bases). Trimming removed 5 bases at V and 3 bases at J, with 11 bases between. This CDR3 spans 14 amino acids. Germline CDR1 MDHEN, CDR2 SYDVKM. As DNA, the CDR3 is TGTGCCAGCAGTGATCAGGGGTATGGAAACACCATATATTTT. Its translation is CASSDQGYGNTIYF. The full variable domain, its missing parts supplied by reference TRBV28 and TRBJ1-3, is DVKVTQSSRYLVKRTGEKVFLECVQDMDHENMFWYRQDPGLGLRLIYFSYDVKMKEKGDIPEGYSVSREKKERFSLILESASTNQTSMYLCASSDQGYGNTIYFGEGSWLTVV.

This clone was counted a single time. J is TRBJ1-1 and V is TRBV7-3; D is perhaps TRBD1 (5 bases). The CDR3 is 16 residues long. Germline CDR1 SGHTA, CDR2 FQGTGA. V lost 5 bases to trimming and J lost 11 bases, with 27 bases between them. The CDR3 region has the DNA TGTGCCAGCAGCCCTTCCGCCGGCAGGGCAAAACTAGGGGCTTTCTTT. Residues: CASSPSAGRAKLGAFF.

The V call is TRBV27, the J call TRBJ1-2, with 8 bases that match TRBD1. Germline V gives CDR1 MNHEY, CDR2 SMNVEV (reference sequence). The CDR3 is 16 residues long. V lost 0 bases, J lost 4 bases, and 7 bases stayed unmatched. The CDR3 coding sequence is TGTGCCAGCAGTTTATCGGCGGGGGACAGGAGCTATGGCTACACCTTC. It specifies CASSLSAGDRSYGYTF.

The chain couples TRBV2 to TRBJ1-1; 8 bases fit TRBD1. From germline, CDR1 is SNHLY and CDR2 FYNNEI. There are 14 residues in the CDR3. The V gene end was trimmed by 4 bases and the J gene end by 6 bases; junction bases not matched to a gene: 7. The CDR3 sequence is CASSARDRPSEAFF. CDR3 in DNA: TGTGCCAGCAGTGCCCGGGACAGGCCATCTGAAGCTTTCTTT.

The chain joins TRBV9 to TRBJ2-3, with a weak D call TRBD2 (5 bases). Trimming took off 4 bases at V and 2 bases at J, with 11 bases between the two ends. Germline V lookup: CDR1 SGDLS, CDR2 YYNGEE. The CDR3 has 14 amino acids. CDR3 sequence: CASSFVGNTDTQYF. CDR3 in DNA: TGTGCCAGCAGCTTCGTCGGGAACACAGATACGCAGTATTTT. The variable domain in full, with the rest retrieved from reference TRBV9 and TRBJ2-3, is DSGVTQTPKHLITATGQRVTLRCSPRSGDLSVYWYQQSLDQGLQFLIQYYNGEERAKGNILERFSAQQFPDLHSELNLSSLELGDSALYFCASSFVGNTDTQYFGPGTRLTVL.

This rearrangement joins TRBV19 to TRBJ1-2, with unresolved D. Per germline, CDR1 LNHDA and CDR2 SQIVND (reference sequence). The CDR3 runs 12 residues. Deletions cut 3 bases from V and 6 bases from J, with 8 bases between. For the CDR3, the DNA is TGTGCCAGTAGTATGGCCCTGGATGGCTACACCTTC. Translating gives CASSMALDGYTF.

The chain joins TRBV27 to TRBJ1-5; D unresolved. Trimming cost V 3 bases and J 7 bases, with 10 bases left between them. CDR3 length: 13 amino acids. Per germline, CDR1 MNHEY and CDR2 SMNVEV (reference sequence). CDR3 coding DNA: TGTGCCAGCAGTTTCGGGGTTAACCAGCCCCAGCATTTT. Translated, it gives CASSFGVNQPQHF.

In regard to this clone: The same CDR3 is also encoded by other DNA sequences in this sample. The chain links TRBV7-9 to TRBJ2-7; TRBD2 might be the D (5 bases). Trimming cost V 5 bases and J 10 bases, with 12 bases left between them. The germline gives CDR1 SEHNR, CDR2 FQNEAQ (reference sequence). This CDR3 has 11 residues. This CDR3 is CASSPGGGQYF. In nucleotides, the CDR3 is TGTGCCAGCAGCCCAGGAGGTGGACAGTACTTC.

The rearrangement uses TRBV13 and TRBJ2-7, with D perhaps being TRBD1 or TRBD2 (5 bases each). There are 13 residues in the CDR3. Trimming removed 3 bases from V and 6 bases from J, with 12 bases in between. Germline assignment: CDR1 PRHDT and CDR2 FYEKMQ (reference sequence). CDR3 region: CASSLGERGEQYF. For the CDR3, the DNA is TGTGCCAGCAGCTTGGGGGAACGGGGCGAGCAGTACTTC.

The rearrangement links TRBV27 to TRBJ2-5, with 7 bases that match TRBD1. This CDR3 spans 14 amino acids. Per the germline V gene, CDR1 is MNHEY and CDR2 is SMNVEV (reference sequence). V shed 4 bases, J shed 1 base, and the junction held 3 bases outside the gene matches. This chain's CDR3 is CASSSRDSQETQYF. CDR3 nucleotides: TGTGCCAGCAGTTCCCGGGACAGCCAAGAGACCCAGTACTTC.

The V and J genes are TRBV7-3 and TRBJ2-1, with 10 bases that match TRBD2. J lost 10 bases, V lost 2 bases, and 5 bases had no gene match. CDR1 is SGHTA, CDR2 FQGTGA, per germline. The CDR3 sequence is 14 residues long. CDR3 loop: CASSLVAGGGEQFF. CDR3 coding DNA: TGTGCCAGCAGCTTAGTAGCGGGAGGAGGCGAGCAGTTCTTC.

The rearrangement links TRBV28 to TRBJ2-3, with 9 bases that match TRBD2. The CDR3 sequence is 17 residues long. Germline lookup yields CDR1 MDHEN and CDR2 SYDVKM. Losses at the gene ends were 3 bases for V and 4 bases for J; bases not matched to a gene: 11. Written as DNA, the CDR3 is TGTGCCAGCAGTTTGAGTCTAGCGGGATCCGCGGCAGATACGCAGTATTTT. The encoded protein is CASSLSLAGSAADTQYF.

The rearrangement uses TRBV5-5 and TRBJ2-1, with 7 bases fitting TRBD1. The CDR3 runs 15 residues. The V gene end was trimmed by 4 bases and the J gene end by 7 bases; junction bases not matched to a gene: 11. CDR1 is SGHKS, CDR2 YYEKEE, per germline (reference sequence). The CDR3 region has the DNA TGTGCCAGCAGCATTCGAGACAGGGAGATTAATGAGCAGTTCTTC. This codes for CASSIRDREINEQFF. The complete variable domain, with remaining parts taken from reference TRBV5-5 and TRBJ2-1, reads DAGVTQSPTHLIKTRGQQVTLRCSPISGHKSVSWYQQVLGQGPQFIFQYYEKEERGRGNFPDRFSARQFPNYSSELNVNALLLGDSALYLCASSIRDREINEQFFGPGTRLTVL.

The chain carries TRBV5-8 and TRBJ2-1; D remains unclear. The germline V gene encodes CDR1 SGHTS and CDR2 YDEGEE. The V end was cut by 2 bases, the J end by 4 bases, with 10 bases between. This CDR3 region has 14 residues. The CDR3 sequence: CASSFIRPYNEQFF. The CDR3 DNA reads TGTGCCAGCAGCTTTATTAGGCCGTACAATGAGCAGTTCTTC.

The chain employs TRBV18 and TRBJ2-1; no definite D call. The CDR3 has 13 residues. V was clipped by 0 bases and J by 7 bases, with 7 bases between them. From germline, CDR1 is KGHSH and CDR2 LQKENI. DNA for the CDR3: TGTGCCAGCTCACCACCGTTAGGGAATGAGCAGTTCTTC. Its translation: CASSPPLGNEQFF.

CDR3 amino acids: CASSQAVGMNTEAFF. Here the CDR3 DNA reads TGTGCCAGCAGCCAAGCGGTAGGCATGAACACTGAAGCTTTCTTT. The rearrangement joins TRBV4-2 to TRBJ1-1; D is unresolved. V was cut by 1 base and J by 0 bases, with 9 bases left in between. The CDR3 covers 15 residues. The germline V gene encodes CDR1 LGHNA and CDR2 YNFKEQ.

The chain is built from TRBV10-3 and TRBJ2-1, with a weak D call TRBD2 (5 bases). Deletions cut 6 bases from V and 8 bases from J, with 14 bases between. Looked up from germline, CDR1 is ENHRY and CDR2 is SYGVKD. The CDR3 runs to 13 residues. CDR3 loop: CAIRAILEDEQFF. The CDR3 DNA reads as TGTGCCATCAGAGCTATATTGGAGGATGAGCAGTTCTTC.

V and J are TRBV11-2 and TRBJ2-3, with no clear D. The CDR3 is 13 amino acids. V lost 1 base and J 6 bases, leaving 8 bases between the germline ends. CDR1 and CDR2 (germline): SGHAT, FQNNGV. The CDR3 bases are TGTGCCAGCAGCTTAGTCCCCTGGGATACGCAGTATTTT. Protein sequence: CASSLVPWDTQYF.

The chain recombines TRBV9 with TRBJ2-7, with TRBD2 identical over 7 bases. Germline V CDR1 and CDR2: SGDLS, YYNGEE. The V segment lost 0 bases and the J segment 3 bases; nucleotides outside the gene matches: 6. This CDR3 region has 15 residues. The CDR3 nucleotides read TGTGCCAGCAGCGTAGATCCTAGCGGACTCTACGAGCAGTACTTC. Its translation: CASSVDPSGLYEQYF.

As to this clone: This sample also contains other DNA sequences that code for the same CDR3. CDR3 residues: CASSLFSGYEQYF. Here the CDR3 DNA reads TGTGCCAGCAGTTTATTTTCCGGCTACGAGCAGTACTTC. The V gene is TRBV27, the J gene TRBJ2-7, with D hard to call. Trimming removed 1 base at V and 3 bases at J, with 7 bases between. CDR3 length: 13 amino acids. Germline-derived CDR1 and CDR2 are MNHEY and SMNVEV (reference sequence).

The J gene is TRBJ2-7, the V gene TRBV15; D is perhaps TRBD2 (6 bases). This CDR3 is 14 amino acids long. Germline V lookup: CDR1 LNHNV, CDR2 YYDKDF (reference sequence). With 5 bases removed from V and 0 bases from J, the gap between germline ends came to 11 bases. The CDR3 DNA follows: TGTGCCACCAGCGGGTTGACTAGCTCCTACGAGCAGTACTTC. Its protein product is CATSGLTSSYEQYF.